The following is a TCR beta chain sequence with its context. Blood draws occurred at baseline, cycle 4 day 1, and cycle 7 day 1. This sample is drawn from a study of OX40 agonist ivuxolimab in advanced cancers. The repertoire was sequenced with immunoSEQ multiplex PCR; TCRdb's copy has only in-frame clones and lacks some. The data contain about 73,000 clones, roughly 90% of them singletons. The source is an adult with an advanced solid tumor such as melanoma, head and neck, liver or kidney cancer. The source material was CD4+ or CD8+ T cells sorted from blood, sampled in a trial of the OX40 agonist ivuxolimab.

The CDR3 reads CASSRGTGGQPQHF. The CDR3 coding sequence is TGTGCCAGTAGTAGGGGGACAGGGGGCCAGCCCCAGCATTTT. The rearrangement joins TRBV19 to TRBJ1-5; the match to TRBD1 covers 12 bases. V lost 4 bases, J lost 7 bases, and 2 bases stayed unmatched. The CDR3 has 14 residues. Germline-derived CDR1 and CDR2 are LNHDA and SQIVND (reference sequence).